Below, 7 T cell receptor beta chains from the same sample are listed, as sequenced in a study of OX40 agonist ivuxolimab in advanced cancers. Using immunoSEQ multiplex PCR, the repertoire was profiled, and TCRdb retains in-frame clones only, with some absent. This sample has 45,000 to 65,000 clones, with approximately 90% found just once. The sample was CD4+ or CD8+ T cells sorted from blood, taken in a trial of the OX40 agonist ivuxolimab. These receptor sequences come from an adult with an advanced solid tumor such as melanoma, head and neck, liver or kidney cancer.

The V call is TRBV11-2, the J call TRBJ1-4; weak D call: TRBD1 (6 bases). Between the trimmed V and J ends, which lost 5 bases and 4 bases, there was a span of 14 bases. The CDR3 is 15 amino acids. Germline V gene sequence: CDR1 SGHAT, CDR2 FQNNGV. CDR3 amino acids: CASSREGHFNEKLFF. CDR3 in DNA: TGTGCCAGCAGCAGGGAGGGACACTTTAATGAAAAACTGTTTTTT.

This clone was detected once. This chain joins TRBV5-6 and TRBJ2-3; 9 bases align to TRBD1. The CDR3 spans 16 residues. CDR1 SGHDT and CDR2 YYEEEE come from the germline V gene. V shed 5 bases and J 7 bases; nucleotides not matched to a gene: 14. DNA for the CDR3: TGTGCCAGCAGTTTTTCACTGGGACAGGGAATTAATACGCAGTATTTT. This codes for CASSFSLGQGINTQYF.

DNA of the CDR3: TGTGCCAGTAGTATGTCGAGAAACTATGGCTACACCTTC. This sequence encodes CASSMSRNYGYTF. The chain links TRBV19 to TRBJ1-2; D unresolved. The CDR3 is 13 residues long. V dropped 3 bases and J dropped 2 bases, with 7 bases sitting between them. Germline V gene data show CDR1 as LNHDA and CDR2 as SQIVND (reference sequence).

CDR3 bases: TGCGCCAGCAGCCCGGAGGGACAGGGGAACACTGAAGCTTTCTTT. It specifies CASSPEGQGNTEAFF. V is TRBV5-1 and J is TRBJ1-1; 9 nucleotides align to TRBD1. The V segment lost 4 bases and the J segment 1 base; nucleotides outside the gene matches: 5. The germline CDR1 and CDR2 sequences are SGHRS and YFSETQ. The CDR3 extends over 15 amino acids.

The chain joins TRBV2 to TRBJ2-7, with a weak D call TRBD2 (6 bases). Germline V lookup: CDR1 SNHLY, CDR2 FYNNEI. The ends were cut back, 8 bases at V and 3 bases at J, with 35 bases in the middle. The CDR3 runs 20 residues. The CDR3 coding sequence is TGTGCCAGCTTAGAGACTAGTGCCGTCGACGTACCTAGCGCTTACTACGAGCAGTACTTC. It specifies CASLETSAVDVPSAYYEQYF.

The CDR3 nucleotides read TGTGCCAGCAGCTTATACCCGGACAGAAACATGAACACTGAAGCTTTCTTT. This codes for CASSLYPDRNMNTEAFF. V usage is TRBV7-6 and J usage is TRBJ1-1, with D possibly matching TRBD1 (6 bases). Between the trimmed V and J ends, which lost 2 bases and 0 bases, there was a span of 16 bases. Germline loops: CDR1 SGHVS, CDR2 FNYEAQ. This CDR3 has 17 residues.

This rearrangement joins TRBV12-1 to TRBJ2-3; the table names TRBD2, a call not compared with the DNA. TRBV12-1 is a known pseudogene. The CDR3 length is 16 residues. This CDR3 reads CASSSGLAGWGDTQYF. Written as DNA, the CDR3 is TGTGCCAGCAGCTCTGGACTAGCGGGGTGGGGAGATACGCAGTATTTT.